Described below is a single T cell receptor beta chain sequence and its context. The antigen is unknown. The PCR had 60 Vbeta and 13 Jbeta primers. Generated by immunoSEQ multiplex PCR, the TCRdb table keeps only in-frame clones and is missing some. The data hold roughly 34,000 clones, with roughly 69% observed a single time. This entry is derived from a study of cytomegalovirus exposure and HLA in healthy donors. Study-wide points: A missense variant in DCLRE1C was later tied to TCR beta V- and J-gene trimming.

The CDR3 loop spans 15 amino acids. In germline, CDR1 is MRHNA, CDR2 SNTAGT. V was clipped by 6 bases and J by 4 bases; unmatched bases: 8. This receptor was obtained from a man aged 25 to 40 in good health and CMV-seronegative. The sequenced material came from PBMCs. The chain is built from TRBV6-4 and TRBJ2-2, with 7 bases aligning to TRBD1. In DNA, the CDR3 is TGTGCCAGCAGCTGGACAGGCCTCGGCACCGGGGAGCTGTTTTTT. It translates to CASSWTGLGTGELFF.